A single T cell receptor beta chain is shown here with its context. These data come from a study of T cell responses to AZD1222 COVID-19 vaccine. Clones were sequenced by immunoSEQ multiplex PCR, and TCRdb holds only the in-frame ones, with some missing. The sample yields 140,000 or so clones, 88% seen once. Germline V CDR1 and CDR2: MDHEN, SYDVKM. CDR3 length equals 14 residues. V lost 8 bases, J lost 4 bases, and 14 bases lay in between. V and J are TRBV28 and TRBJ2-2; D remains unclear. This clonotype was obtained from an adult who received the AZD1222 COVID-19 vaccine. Sequenced here: peripheral blood, sampled 28 days after the second AZD1222 dose. The CDR3 nucleotides read TGTGCCAGCGACGGCAACAGCTGCACCGGGGAGCTGTTTTTT. This gives the protein CASDGNSCTGELFF.